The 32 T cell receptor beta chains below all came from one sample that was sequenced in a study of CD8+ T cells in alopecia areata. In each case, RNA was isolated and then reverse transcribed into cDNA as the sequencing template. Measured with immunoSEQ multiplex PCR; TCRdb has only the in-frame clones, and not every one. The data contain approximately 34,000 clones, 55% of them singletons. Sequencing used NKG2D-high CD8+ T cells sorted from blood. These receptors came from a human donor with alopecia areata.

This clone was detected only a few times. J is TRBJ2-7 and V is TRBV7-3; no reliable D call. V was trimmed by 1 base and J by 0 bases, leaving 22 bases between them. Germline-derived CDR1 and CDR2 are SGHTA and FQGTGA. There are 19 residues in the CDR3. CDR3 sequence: CASSLMAPNSDKSSYEQYF. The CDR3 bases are TGTGCCAGCAGCTTAATGGCTCCAAACAGCGATAAGAGCTCCTACGAGCAGTACTTC.

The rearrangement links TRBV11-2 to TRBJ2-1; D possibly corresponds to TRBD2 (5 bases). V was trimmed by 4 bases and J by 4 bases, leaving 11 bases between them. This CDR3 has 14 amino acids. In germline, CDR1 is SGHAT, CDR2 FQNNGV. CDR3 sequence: CASSSGYLYNEQFF. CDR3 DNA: TGTGCCAGCAGCTCGGGGTACCTATACAATGAGCAGTTCTTC.

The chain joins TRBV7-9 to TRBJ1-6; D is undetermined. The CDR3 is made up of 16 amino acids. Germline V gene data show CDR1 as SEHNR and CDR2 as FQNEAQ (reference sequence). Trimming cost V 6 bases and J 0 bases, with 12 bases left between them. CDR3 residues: CASSTPGSSYNSPLHF. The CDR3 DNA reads TGTGCCAGCAGTACACCCGGGAGCTCCTATAATTCACCCCTCCACTTT.

The CDR3 region is CASSLVGTGELFF. DNA for the CDR3: TGTGCCAGCAGTTTAGTTGGGACCGGGGAGCTGTTTTTT. The rearrangement uses TRBV27 and TRBJ2-2; D gene uncertain. The CDR3 totals 13 residues. CDR1 MNHEY and CDR2 SMNVEV come from the germline V gene (reference sequence). The V and J ends lost 2 bases and 5 bases respectively, with 6 bases between them.

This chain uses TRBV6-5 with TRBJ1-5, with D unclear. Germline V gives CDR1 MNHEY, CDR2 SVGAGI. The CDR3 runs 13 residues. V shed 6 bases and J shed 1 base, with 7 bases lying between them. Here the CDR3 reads CASSTDSNQPQHF. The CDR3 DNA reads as TGTGCCAGCAGCACTGACAGCAATCAGCCCCAGCATTTT.

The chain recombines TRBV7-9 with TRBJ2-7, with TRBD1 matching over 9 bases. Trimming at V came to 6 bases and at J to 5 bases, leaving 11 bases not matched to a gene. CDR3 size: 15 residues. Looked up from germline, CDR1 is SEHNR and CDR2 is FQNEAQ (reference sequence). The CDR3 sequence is CASSEWPGQGDEQYF. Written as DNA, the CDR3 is TGTGCCAGCAGTGAATGGCCGGGACAGGGAGACGAGCAGTACTTC.

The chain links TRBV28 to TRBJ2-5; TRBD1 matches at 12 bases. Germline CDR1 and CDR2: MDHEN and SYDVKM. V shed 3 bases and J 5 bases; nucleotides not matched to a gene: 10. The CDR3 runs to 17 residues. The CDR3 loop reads CASSFLGTGGSRETQYF. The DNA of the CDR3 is TGTGCCAGCAGTTTCTTGGGGACAGGGGGCAGCAGGGAGACCCAGTACTTC. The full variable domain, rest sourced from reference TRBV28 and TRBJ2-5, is DVKVTQSSRYLVKRTGEKVFLECVQDMDHENMFWYRQDPGLGLRLIYFSYDVKMKEKGDIPEGYSVSREKKERFSLILESASTNQTSMYLCASSFLGTGGSRETQYFGPGTRLLVL.

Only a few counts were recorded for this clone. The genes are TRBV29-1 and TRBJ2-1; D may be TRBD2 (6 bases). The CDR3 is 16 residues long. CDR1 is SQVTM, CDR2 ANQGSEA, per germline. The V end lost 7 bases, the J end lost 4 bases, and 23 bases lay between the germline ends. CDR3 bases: TGCAGCGGGGAGAAACCTAGCGTAACAAGATACAATGAGCAGTTCTTC. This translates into CSGEKPSVTRYNEQFF.

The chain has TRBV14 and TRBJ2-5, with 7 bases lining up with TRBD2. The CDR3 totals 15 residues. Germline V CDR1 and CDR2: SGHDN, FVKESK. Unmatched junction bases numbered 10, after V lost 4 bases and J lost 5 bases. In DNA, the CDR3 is TGTGCCAGCAGCCGACCGGGAGGTTTAGAGGAGACCCAGTACTTC. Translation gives CASSRPGGLEETQYF.

CDR3 region: CASSQDERRADEQFF. DNA for the CDR3: TGCGCCAGCAGCCAAGATGAGAGACGCGCAGATGAGCAGTTCTTC. This chain connects TRBV4-3 to TRBJ2-1; no firm D call. Germline-derived CDR1 and CDR2 are LGHNA and YSLEER. CDR3 length: 15 residues. V dropped 0 bases and J dropped 8 bases, with 14 bases sitting between them.

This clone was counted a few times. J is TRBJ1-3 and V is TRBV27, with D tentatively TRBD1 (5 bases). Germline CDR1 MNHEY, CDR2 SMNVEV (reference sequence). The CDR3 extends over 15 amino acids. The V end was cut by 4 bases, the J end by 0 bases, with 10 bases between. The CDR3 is CASSSSGNSGNTIYF. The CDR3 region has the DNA TGTGCCAGCAGTTCCTCAGGGAACTCTGGAAACACCATATATTTT.

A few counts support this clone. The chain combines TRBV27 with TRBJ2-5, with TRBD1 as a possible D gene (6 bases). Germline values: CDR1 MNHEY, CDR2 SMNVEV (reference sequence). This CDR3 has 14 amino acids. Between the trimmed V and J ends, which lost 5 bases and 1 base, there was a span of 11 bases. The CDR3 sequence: CASSKGQFQETQYF. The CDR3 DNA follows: TGTGCCAGCAGTAAGGGACAATTCCAAGAGACCCAGTACTTC.

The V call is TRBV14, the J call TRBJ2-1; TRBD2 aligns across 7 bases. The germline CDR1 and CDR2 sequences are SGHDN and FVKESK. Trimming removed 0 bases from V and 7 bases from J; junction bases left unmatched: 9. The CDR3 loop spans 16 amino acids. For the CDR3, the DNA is TGTGCCAGCAGCCAAGATCGTATTAGCGGGTATAATGAGCAGTTCTTC. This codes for CASSQDRISGYNEQFF.

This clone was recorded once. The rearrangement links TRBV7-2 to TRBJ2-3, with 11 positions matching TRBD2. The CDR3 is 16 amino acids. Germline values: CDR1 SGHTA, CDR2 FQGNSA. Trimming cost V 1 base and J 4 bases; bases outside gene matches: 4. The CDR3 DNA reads TGTGCCAGCAGCTTAGTAGCGGGAGGGTTGGCAGATACGCAGTATTTT. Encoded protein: CASSLVAGGLADTQYF.

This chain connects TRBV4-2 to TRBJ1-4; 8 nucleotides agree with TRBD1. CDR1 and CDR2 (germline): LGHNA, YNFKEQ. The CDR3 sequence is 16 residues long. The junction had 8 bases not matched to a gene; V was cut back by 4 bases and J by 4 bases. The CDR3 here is CASSPTDRAVNEKLFF. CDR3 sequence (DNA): TGTGCCAGCAGCCCGACGGACAGGGCCGTTAATGAAAAACTGTTTTTT.

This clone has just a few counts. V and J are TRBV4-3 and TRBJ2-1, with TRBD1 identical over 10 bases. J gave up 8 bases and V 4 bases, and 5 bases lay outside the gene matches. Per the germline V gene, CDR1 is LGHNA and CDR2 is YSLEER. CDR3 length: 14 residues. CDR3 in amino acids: CASSPGTGDYEQFF. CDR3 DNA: TGCGCCAGCAGCCCCGGGACAGGGGACTATGAGCAGTTCTTC.

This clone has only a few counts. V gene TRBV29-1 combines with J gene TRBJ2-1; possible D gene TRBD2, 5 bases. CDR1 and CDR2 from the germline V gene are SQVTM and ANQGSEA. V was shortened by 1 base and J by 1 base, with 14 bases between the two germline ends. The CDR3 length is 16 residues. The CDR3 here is CSVEGSAEGSYNEQFF. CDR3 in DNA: TGCAGCGTTGAAGGTAGCGCCGAGGGTTCCTACAATGAGCAGTTCTTC.

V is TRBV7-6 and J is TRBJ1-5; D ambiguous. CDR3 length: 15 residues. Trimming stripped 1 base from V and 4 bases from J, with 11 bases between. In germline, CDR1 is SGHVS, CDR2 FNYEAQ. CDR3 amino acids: CASSLEAAGNQPQHF. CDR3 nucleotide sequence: TGTGCCAGCAGCTTAGAGGCGGCGGGGAATCAGCCCCAGCATTTT.

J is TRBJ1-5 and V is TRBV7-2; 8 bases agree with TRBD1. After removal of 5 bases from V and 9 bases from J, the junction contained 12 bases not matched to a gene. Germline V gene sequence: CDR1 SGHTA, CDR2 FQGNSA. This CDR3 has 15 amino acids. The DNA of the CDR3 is TGTGCCAGCAGCACCTCTACAGGGGGGTATCCGCCCCAGCATTTT. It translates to CASSTSTGGYPPQHF.

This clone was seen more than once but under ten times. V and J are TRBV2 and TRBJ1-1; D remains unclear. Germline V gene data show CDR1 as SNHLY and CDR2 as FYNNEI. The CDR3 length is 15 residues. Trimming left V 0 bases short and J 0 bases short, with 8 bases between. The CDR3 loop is CASSEARPMNTEAFF. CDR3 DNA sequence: TGTGCCAGCAGTGAAGCAAGGCCCATGAACACTGAAGCTTTCTTT.

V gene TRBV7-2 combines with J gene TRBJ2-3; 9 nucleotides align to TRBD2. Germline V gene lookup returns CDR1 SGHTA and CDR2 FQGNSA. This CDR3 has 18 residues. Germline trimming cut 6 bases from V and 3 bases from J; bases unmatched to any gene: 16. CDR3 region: CASRPRGGDSGRTDTQYF. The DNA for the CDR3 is TGTGCCAGCAGGCCACGCGGGGGGGACTCGGGTAGAACAGATACGCAGTATTTT.

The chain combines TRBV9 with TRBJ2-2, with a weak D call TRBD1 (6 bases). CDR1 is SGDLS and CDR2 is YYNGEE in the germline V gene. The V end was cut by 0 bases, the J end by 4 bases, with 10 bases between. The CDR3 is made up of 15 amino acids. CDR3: CASSVVGGFTGELFF. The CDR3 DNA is TGTGCCAGCAGCGTAGTTGGGGGCTTCACCGGGGAGCTGTTTTTT.

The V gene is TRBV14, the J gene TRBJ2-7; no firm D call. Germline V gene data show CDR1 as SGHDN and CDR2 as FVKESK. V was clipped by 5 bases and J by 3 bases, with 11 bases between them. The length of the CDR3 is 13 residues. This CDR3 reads CASSSFVSYEQYF. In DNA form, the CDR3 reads TGTGCCAGCAGCTCATTTGTAAGCTACGAGCAGTACTTC.

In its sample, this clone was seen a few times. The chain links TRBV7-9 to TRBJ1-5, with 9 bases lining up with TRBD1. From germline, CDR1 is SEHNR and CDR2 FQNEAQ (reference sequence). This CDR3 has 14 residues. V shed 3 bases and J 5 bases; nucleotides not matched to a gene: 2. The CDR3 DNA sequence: TGTGCCAGCAGCTTGGGACAGGGAGATCAGCCCCAGCATTTT. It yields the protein CASSLGQGDQPQHF.

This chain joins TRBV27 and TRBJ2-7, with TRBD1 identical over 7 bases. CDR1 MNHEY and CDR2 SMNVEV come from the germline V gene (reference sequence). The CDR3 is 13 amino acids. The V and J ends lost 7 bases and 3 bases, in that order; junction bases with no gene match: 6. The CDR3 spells CASKSGQSYEQYF. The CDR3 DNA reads TGTGCCAGCAAATCGGGACAGAGCTACGAGCAGTACTTC.

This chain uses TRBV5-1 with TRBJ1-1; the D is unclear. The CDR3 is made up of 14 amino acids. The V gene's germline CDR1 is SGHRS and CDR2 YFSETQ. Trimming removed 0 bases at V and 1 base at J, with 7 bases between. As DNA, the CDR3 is TGCGCCAGCAGCTTGGCCTATGGGAACACTGAAGCTTTCTTT. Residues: CASSLAYGNTEAFF.

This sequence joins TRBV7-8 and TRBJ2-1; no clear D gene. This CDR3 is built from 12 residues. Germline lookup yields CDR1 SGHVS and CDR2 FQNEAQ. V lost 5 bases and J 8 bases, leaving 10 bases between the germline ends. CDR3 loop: CASSADEYEQFF. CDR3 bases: TGTGCCAGCAGCGCAGATGAGTATGAGCAGTTCTTC.

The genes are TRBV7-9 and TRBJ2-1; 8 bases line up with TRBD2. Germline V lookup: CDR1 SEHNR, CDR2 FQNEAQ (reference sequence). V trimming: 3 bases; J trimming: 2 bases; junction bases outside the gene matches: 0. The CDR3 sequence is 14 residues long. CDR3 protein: CASSFGGAYNEQFF. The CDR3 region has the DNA TGTGCCAGCAGCTTCGGGGGGGCCTACAATGAGCAGTTCTTC.

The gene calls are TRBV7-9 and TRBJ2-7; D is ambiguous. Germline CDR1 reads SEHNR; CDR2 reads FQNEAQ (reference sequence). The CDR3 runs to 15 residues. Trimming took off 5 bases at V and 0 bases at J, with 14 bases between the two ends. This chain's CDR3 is CASSLGDRSSYEQYF. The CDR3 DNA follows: TGTGCCAGCAGCCTCGGTGATCGCAGCTCCTACGAGCAGTACTTC.

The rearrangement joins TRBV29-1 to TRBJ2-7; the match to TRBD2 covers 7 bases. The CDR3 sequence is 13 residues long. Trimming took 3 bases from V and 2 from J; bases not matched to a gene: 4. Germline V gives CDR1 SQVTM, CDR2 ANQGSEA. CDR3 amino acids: CSVEGGNPYEQYF. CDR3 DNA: TGCAGCGTTGAGGGGGGGAACCCCTACGAGCAGTACTTC.

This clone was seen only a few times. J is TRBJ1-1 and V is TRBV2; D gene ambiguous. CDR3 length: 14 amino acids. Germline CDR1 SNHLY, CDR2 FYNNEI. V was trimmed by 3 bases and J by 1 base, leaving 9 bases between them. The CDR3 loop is CASSERAPNTEAFF. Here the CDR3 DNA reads TGTGCCAGCAGTGAGAGGGCCCCGAACACTGAAGCTTTCTTT. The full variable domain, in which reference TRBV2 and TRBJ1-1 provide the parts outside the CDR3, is EPEVTQTPSHQVTQMGQEVILRCVPISNHLYFYWYRQILGQKVEFLVSFYNNEISEKSEIFDDQFSVERPDGSNFTLKIRSTKLEDSAMYFCASSERAPNTEAFFGQGTRLTVV.

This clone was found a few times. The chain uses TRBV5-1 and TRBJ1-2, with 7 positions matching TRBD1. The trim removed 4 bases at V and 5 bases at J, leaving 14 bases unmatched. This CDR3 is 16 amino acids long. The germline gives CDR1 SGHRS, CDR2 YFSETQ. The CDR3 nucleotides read TGCGCCAGCAGCCCCCGACAGGGTCTGTCCCATTATGGCTACACCTTC. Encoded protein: CASSPRQGLSHYGYTF.